One TCR beta chain is described in this entry. Its antigen is still unknown. The PCR used 60 Vbeta and 13 Jbeta primers. TCRdb's copy holds only in-frame clones and misses some; the assay was immunoSEQ multiplex PCR. Counted here are roughly 150,000 clones, 81% occurring once; the ten biggest clones make up 1% to 1.5%. The sample belongs to a study of cytomegalovirus exposure and HLA in healthy donors. This CDR3 is 13 amino acids long. The V and J ends lost 5 bases and 7 bases respectively, with 14 bases between them. Germline CDR1 reads MNHEY; CDR2 reads SMNVEV (reference sequence). Study results and limitations: Later analysis identified a missense DCLRE1C variant that was linked to TCR beta V- and J-gene trimming. Earlier analysis found most TCR beta V segments productive about 90% or about 30% of the time.

The rearrangement links TRBV27 to TRBJ2-5, with a possible D match to TRBD2 (6 bases). The sequence was obtained from a man aged 50 to 59 in good health and CMV-seropositive. Sequenced sample: PBMCs. CDR3 DNA: TGTGCCAGCAGTCGGACTATTCGGGGGACCCAGTACTTC. It yields the protein CASSRTIRGTQYF.